This entry is about one T cell receptor (beta chain). Trimming took off 4 bases at V and 3 bases at J, with 15 bases between the two ends. This CDR3 spans 15 amino acids. Per the germline V gene, CDR1 is MNHEY and CDR2 is SVGAGI. The entry originates in a study of CD8 T cells in ankylosing spondylitis. TCRdb ran MiXCR on the 5' RACE reads and lists one entry per CDR3 protein. The sample contains tens of thousands of distinct CDR3 sequences, around 25% of which appear only once. The J gene is TRBJ1-1, the V gene TRBV6-5; D gene uncertain. Sequences were obtained from blood, either unsorted or a sorted T cell fraction (not recorded which). The receptor's source is a male donor with ankylosing spondylitis or in good health (not recorded which). CDR3: CASSSRVRVDTEAFF. The CDR3 coding sequence is TGTGCCAGCAGTTCCCGAGTGAGAGTGGACACTGAAGCTTTCTTT.